The clone carrying this T cell receptor beta chain has a handful of counts. Its antigen is undetermined. This sample was included in a study of metastatic and nonmetastatic thyroid tumors. Study details: From malignant and benign thyroid patients, repertoires in blood and in tumor or nodule tissue were compared. Findings and limits, study-wide: Malignant tumors reportedly showed significantly higher TCR beta diversity than benign nodules in both blood and tumor.

Under the authors' procedure: The study built a papillary thyroid cancer distant-metastasis classifier from CDR3 differences across clinicopathological groups. TCRdb re-called the PCR reads through MiXCR. The V and J calls shown here were made by TCRdb, not taken from the authors' results. The sample shows about 19,000 clones, 30% to 35% of them seen only once. Not a single patient had been given any form of treatment at any point before undergoing thyroid surgery. CDR3 length: 20 residues. With V trimmed by 3 bases and J by 2 bases, 14 bases remained unmatched. The sequence was collected from a male donor with papillary thyroid cancer or a benign thyroid nodule (not recorded which). Some clones in this sample may be carry-over from other donors' samples. Sequencing used tumor tissue. The rearrangement links TRBV12-3 or TRBV12-4 to TRBJ2-7; 15 nucleotides agree with TRBD2. The CDR3 coding sequence is TGTGCCAGCAGTTTTGGACACCTAGGACTAGCGGGAGGGAAACCCTACGAGCAGTACTTC. It codes for CASSFGHLGLAGGKPYEQYF.